The clone carrying this T cell receptor beta chain was seen at least ten times. Its target is unknown. The data are from a study of identical twins. Findings and caveats of the study: Abundant beta clonotypes from cord blood bore fewer insertions; memory repertoires lacked this pattern.

TCRdb re-called the 5' RACE reads with MiXCR, one entry per CDR3 protein. The sample shows around 95,000 distinct CDR3 sequences, under 7% of them seen only once. Germline values: CDR1 MNHNS, CDR2 SASEGT. Trimming took 7 bases from V and 4 from J; bases not matched to a gene: 8. This CDR3 has 15 amino acids. The V call is TRBV6-1, the J call TRBJ1-1; 11 nucleotides match TRBD1. The specimen was memory T cells sorted from blood. The source is a woman aged 45 to 65 in good health. The CDR3 reads CASNGQGALSTEAFF. CDR3 nucleotide sequence: TGTGCCAGCAATGGACAGGGGGCGCTCAGCACTGAAGCTTTCTTT.